This T cell receptor beta chain appears in the sequencing data of a study of T cells in Graves' hyperthyroidism and ophthalmopathy. CDR1 is MNHEY, CDR2 SMNVEV, per germline (reference sequence). The CDR3 length is 16 residues. Trimming removed 4 bases from V and 4 bases from J; junction bases left unmatched: 12. This clonotype was counted between two and nine times. Researchers took RNA transcripts and amplified the TCR beta CDR3 regions from them. With the HTBI primer set, the TCR CDR3 went through a first round of RT-PCR. Each CDR3 protein is one row after TCRdb ran MiXCR on the multiplex PCR reads. Found here are around 250,000 distinct CDR3 sequences, about 15% of them singletons; the top ten hold roughly 15%. It was uncontrolled infection, other autoimmune disease, pregnancy or lactation that excluded patients. The study based diagnoses on clinical symptoms, serum thyroxine and TRAb, thyroid ultrasound and orbital computed tomography.

Specimen: blood. The J gene is TRBJ2-7, the V gene TRBV27, with 8 bases lining up with TRBD2. The sequence was collected from a woman between 35 and 50 years old with Graves' hyperthyroidism that later progressed to Graves' ophthalmopathy. The CDR3 nucleotides read TGTGCCAGCAGTTCGCCTCCGGGAGGGCGGGGGTACGAGCAGTACTTC. Translating it yields CASSSPPGGRGYEQYF.